This T cell receptor beta chain was obtained from a study of blood T cell repertoires in COVID-19. Whole-study context: Specimens from acute and convalescent COVID-19 originated in the United States, Italy and Spain.

Profiled with immunoSEQ multiplex PCR; TCRdb holds only in-frame clones, not every one. The data show a few hundred thousand clones, 86% seen once. Sequenced: peripheral blood. The receptor comes from a woman aged 60-75 years with COVID-19, enrolled during active disease.

CDR3 nucleotides: TGTGCCAGCGGAAGACAGGAATTCTCCTACGAGCAGTACTTC. It codes for CASGRQEFSYEQYF. V gene TRBV27 combines with J gene TRBJ2-7; D is perhaps TRBD1 (6 bases). The CDR3 extends over 14 amino acids. Deletions cut 8 bases from V and 0 bases from J, with 14 bases between. Germline-derived CDR1 and CDR2 are MNHEY and SMNVEV (reference sequence).